The present T cell receptor (beta chain) was sequenced within a study of spatial heterogeneity in lung cancer. TCRdb re-called the 5' RACE reads through MiXCR, storing one row per CDR3 protein. The sample holds about 95,000 distinct CDR3 sequences, about 9.4% seen once. This clonotype was observed at least ten times. Its target is not known. Time point noted: sample taken at primary tumor resection. Sequencing was performed on whole RNA extracted from tumor and nontumor lung tissue, or from frozen PBMC, and the material was left unsorted. Samples came from some 73 TRACERx patients with untreated early-stage lung cancer. The CDR3 sequence is 15 residues long. CDR1 is KGHDR, CDR2 SFDVKD, per germline. V shed 3 bases and J 4 bases; nucleotides not matched to a gene: 5. General study results and limits: Ubiquitous, expanded tumor-derived TCRs were more frequently observed in blood at resection than at follow-up.

This rearrangement joins TRBV24-1 to TRBJ2-5; 9 bases match TRBD1. The sequencing here drew on PBMCs, taken at surgery. The TCR originated in a male donor with early-stage non-small cell lung cancer. The CDR3 DNA follows: TGTGCCACCAGTGATGTGGGACAGGGTGCAGAGACCCAGTACTTC. Translated: CATSDVGQGAETQYF.